Sequencing of this TCR beta chain was carried out in a study of blood T cell repertoires in COVID-19. Study background: The study drew acute and convalescent COVID-19 samples from the United States, Italy and Spain. PBMCs, B-cell-depleted T cells, or T cells provided the cDNA or gDNA that made up the material.

CDR1 SNHLY and CDR2 FYNNEI come from the germline V gene. V shed 5 bases and J 8 bases; nucleotides not matched to a gene: 15. CDR3 length: 17 residues. Original data processing: Estimation of nucleated cell counts relied on the amplification of reference gene primers. This table comes from immunoSEQ multiplex PCR, and its TCRdb copy is limited to in-frame clones, with some not included. That table furnishes V, J and clone size, whereas the DNA furnished D and trimming. The repertoire holds under 140,000 clones, with about 70% as singletons. V gene TRBV2 combines with J gene TRBJ1-4, with TRBD1 matching 9 bases. Sequencing was performed on peripheral blood. The TCR originated in a woman aged 60 to 75 with acute or convalescent COVID-19. The CDR3 coding sequence is TGTGCCAGCAGTTTTCCGGGACAGGGCCCCCTAAACGAAAAACTGTTTTTT. It codes for CASSFPGQGPLNEKLFF.